Listed below are T cell receptor beta chains from one sample, sequenced in a study of shared clonotypes between healthy human individuals. Sequencing was performed with immunoSEQ multiplex PCR; in TCRdb, only in-frame clones are kept and a portion is missing. The sample records millions of clones, around 90% being singletons. Sample: naive CD4+ T cells sorted from blood. The receptors here all came from a man between 18 and 29 years old in good health. Both conserved end residues are part of each CDR3. Each record gives: J gene, D gene, clone size, V gene, CDR3 protein, CDR3 DNA. A D gene is named only where the DNA matches it firmly. Size is stated for part of the rows, as once, few or many counts, or as a class when the clone is expanded.

J: TRBJ2-7
D: TRBD2
size: .
V: TRBV19
CDR3: CASSITGLADTYEQYF
DNA: TGTGCCAGTAGTATCACCGGACTAGCTGACACCTACGAGCAGTACTTC

J: TRBJ1-5
D: .
size: once
V: TRBV5-3
CDR3: CARSPIEQPQHF
DNA: TGTGCCAGAAGCCCAATAGAGCAGCCCCAGCATTTT

J: TRBJ2-7
D: .
size: .
V: TRBV6-6
CDR3: CASRTPYPYEQYF
DNA: TGTGCCAGCAGAACCCCCTATCCCTACGAGCAGTACTTC

J: TRBJ2-2
D: .
size: .
V: TRBV6-5
CDR3: CASSRAGADTGELFF
DNA: TGTGCCAGCAGCCGGGCAGGAGCGGACACCGGGGAGCTGTTTTTT

J: TRBJ1-5
D: .
size: .
V: TRBV18
CDR3: CASSPVGGVSNQPQHF
DNA: TGTGCCAGCTCACCGGTAGGGGGGGTTAGCAATCAGCCCCAGCATTTT

J: TRBJ1-1
D: TRBD1
size: .
V: TRBV6-5
CDR3: CASSYQGALGTEAFF
DNA: TGTGCCAGCAGTTATCAGGGGGCGCTCGGCACTGAAGCTTTCTTT

J: TRBJ2-2
D: .
size: .
V: TRBV10-3
CDR3: CAISGGAAGSGELFF
DNA: TGTGCCATCAGTGGAGGGGCCGCGGGTTCCGGGGAGCTGTTTTTT

J: TRBJ2-7
D: .
size: once
V: TRBV5-1
CDR3: CASSGLGTAYEQYF
DNA: TGCGCCAGCAGCGGATTGGGTACCGCCTACGAGCAGTACTTC

J: TRBJ1-2
D: TRBD1
size: .
V: TRBV16
CDR3: CASSQSDRAGYGYTF
DNA: TGTGCCAGCAGCCAATCGGACAGGGCCGGCTATGGCTACACCTTC

J: TRBJ2-3
D: .
size: once
V: TRBV5-1
CDR3: CASSSNTGYTQYF
DNA: TGCGCCAGCAGCTCCAACACTGGCTATACGCAGTATTTT

J: TRBJ2-5
D: .
size: .
V: TRBV7-2
CDR3: CASSFGRQETQYF
DNA: TGTGCCAGCAGCTTTGGCAGGCAAGAGACCCAGTACTTC

J: TRBJ1-1
D: .
size: once
V: TRBV5-1
CDR3: CASSFQGRNTEAFF
DNA: TGCGCCAGCAGCTTCCAGGGGCGAAACACTGAAGCTTTCTTT

J: TRBJ2-6
D: TRBD1
size: .
V: TRBV19
CDR3: CASSRAGGEDGANVLTF
DNA: TGTGCCAGTAGTCGGGCAGGGGGCGAGGATGGGGCCAACGTCCTGACTTTC

J: TRBJ2-2
D: .
size: .
V: TRBV6-1
CDR3: CASSEAGGPTTGELFF
DNA: TGTGCCAGCAGTGAAGCGGGGGGGCCGACCACCGGGGAGCTGTTTTTT

J: TRBJ2-7
D: .
size: .
V: TRBV7-9
CDR3: CASSLLASYEQYF
DNA: TGTGCCAGCAGCTTACTAGCGAGCTACGAGCAGTACTTC

J: TRBJ2-3
D: .
size: .
V: TRBV6-6
CDR3: CASSYATKGTDTQYF
DNA: TGTGCCAGCAGTTACGCGACCAAAGGGACAGATACGCAGTATTTT

J: TRBJ2-1
D: TRBD2
size: .
V: TRBV7-3
CDR3: CASSLGGGSYNEQFF
DNA: TGTGCCAGCAGCTTAGGCGGGGGGTCCTACAATGAGCAGTTCTTC

J: TRBJ2-1
D: TRBD2
size: .
V: TRBV4-1
CDR3: CASSQPGRSSYNEQFF
DNA: TGCGCCAGCAGCCAACCCGGGAGGTCCTCCTACAATGAGCAGTTCTTC

J: TRBJ2-2
D: TRBD1
size: once
V: TRBV25-1
CDR3: CASSEQGAPSSGELFF
DNA: TGTGCCAGCAGCGAACAGGGGGCCCCGTCGTCCGGGGAGCTGTTTTTT

J: TRBJ1-5
D: .
size: .
V: TRBV5-1
CDR3: CASSWGIDQPQHF
DNA: TGCGCCAGCAGCTGGGGGATCGATCAGCCCCAGCATTTT

J: TRBJ2-7
D: .
size: .
V: TRBV29-1
CDR3: CSVDGRGRYEQYF
DNA: TGCAGCGTTGATGGCAGGGGCCGCTACGAGCAGTACTTC

J: TRBJ2-2
D: .
size: .
V: TRBV7-9
CDR3: CASSLTSGVRVTGELFF
DNA: TGTGCCAGCAGCCTAACATCGGGGGTCAGGGTCACCGGGGAGCTGTTTTTT

J: TRBJ1-4
D: .
size: .
V: TRBV10-3
CDR3: CAISPGNRVYEKLFF
DNA: TGTGCCATCAGTCCTGGGAACAGGGTTTACGAAAAACTGTTTTTT

J: TRBJ2-1
D: TRBD2
size: once
V: TRBV14
CDR3: CASSRGLVNEQFF
DNA: TGTGCCAGCAGCCGCGGACTAGTCAATGAGCAGTTCTTC

J: TRBJ2-7
D: .
size: .
V: TRBV2
CDR3: CASRGGEGMSYEQYF
DNA: TGTGCCAGCAGGGGCGGGGAAGGGATGTCCTACGAGCAGTACTTC

J: TRBJ2-5
D: .
size: .
V: TRBV5-1
CDR3: CASTRDPQETQYF
DNA: TGCGCCAGCACCCGGGACCCTCAAGAGACCCAGTACTTC

J: TRBJ2-1
D: TRBD2
size: .
V: TRBV9
CDR3: CASTQAGGSSYNEQFF
DNA: TGTGCCAGCACCCAAGCCGGGGGGAGCTCCTACAATGAGCAGTTCTTC

J: TRBJ2-2
D: TRBD2
size: .
V: TRBV11-3
CDR3: CASSAGNPSGARNTGELFF
DNA: TGTGCCAGCAGCGCAGGGAATCCTAGCGGGGCCAGAAACACCGGGGAGCTGTTTTTT

J: TRBJ1-2
D: .
size: .
V: TRBV6-5
CDR3: CASSLVGIGYTF
DNA: TGTGCCAGCAGTCTGGTGGGGATCGGCTACACCTTC

J: TRBJ1-4
D: .
size: .
V: TRBV28
CDR3: CASSLPTGSGEKLFF
DNA: TGTGCCAGCAGTCTCCCGACAGGTTCGGGGGAAAAACTGTTTTTT

J: TRBJ2-1
D: TRBD2
size: .
V: TRBV11-2
CDR3: CASSLDELAGHNEQFF
DNA: TGTGCCAGCAGCTTAGATGAACTAGCGGGACACAATGAGCAGTTCTTC